The next 24 T cell receptor beta chains were all read from a single sample in a study of CD8+CD57+ T cells in acquired aplastic anemia. TCR beta VDJ and CDR3 profiles were obtained from a genomic DNA template. Via MiXCR, TCRdb re-called the reads, giving one row per CDR3 protein. This table holds about 190,000 distinct CDR3 sequences, approximately 52% found once. The sample taken for sequencing was sorted CD4+, CD8+, or CD8+CD57+ T cells (not recorded which) from PBMCs. These receptors were collected from a human donor in good health, serving as a control.

The rearrangement links TRBV25-1 to TRBJ2-5; 7 bases fit TRBD1. The ends lost 8 bases at V and 6 bases at J; junction bases unmatched: 12. The V gene's germline CDR1 is MGHDK and CDR2 SYGVNS. The CDR3 consists of 14 residues. In DNA, the CDR3 is TGTGCCAGCTCACGAGGGACAGAGTTCAAGACCCAGTACTTC. Protein product: CASSRGTEFKTQYF.

This clonotype appeared once. The chain joins TRBV7-2 to TRBJ1-6; maybe TRBD1 (5 bases). Trimming removed 4 bases from V and 6 bases from J, with 19 bases in between. The CDR3 runs 17 residues. The germline gives CDR1 SGHTA, CDR2 FQGNSA. The DNA for the CDR3 is TGTGCCAGCAGCTCCGCCGGGGGAGGCCGGGGTAATTCACCCCTCCACTTT. This translates into CASSSAGGGRGNSPLHF.

This clonotype was counted at least ten times. V usage is TRBV12-3 or TRBV12-4 and J usage is TRBJ2-5; 9 positions agree with TRBD2. CDR3 length: 15 amino acids. After removal of 6 bases from V and 4 bases from J, the junction contained 9 bases not matched to a gene. The CDR3: CASRASGEIRETQYF. The CDR3 DNA reads as TGTGCCAGCAGGGCTAGCGGGGAGATCCGAGAGACCCAGTACTTC.

This clonotype appeared once. The V and J genes are TRBV10-1 and TRBJ2-7; 9 positions agree with TRBD2. Trimming cost V 7 bases and J 0 bases; bases outside gene matches: 4. CDR1 and CDR2 (germline): WNHNN, SYGVQD (reference sequence). The CDR3 spans 14 residues. CDR3 residues: CASILAGNSYEQYF. CDR3 DNA: TGCGCCAGCATCCTAGCGGGGAACTCCTACGAGCAGTACTTC.

The gene calls are TRBV7-9 and TRBJ2-7; D gene uncertain. The CDR3 runs to 14 residues. From germline, CDR1 is SEHNR and CDR2 FQNEAQ (reference sequence). The V end was cut by 5 bases, the J end by 0 bases, with 11 bases between. The CDR3 reads CASSPAPVSYEQYF. DNA for the CDR3: TGTGCCAGCAGCCCAGCCCCTGTCTCCTACGAGCAGTACTTC.

There are a few counts of this clonotype. This chain connects TRBV11-2 to TRBJ2-7, with D perhaps TRBD1 (5 bases). The germline gives CDR1 SGHAT, CDR2 FQNNGV. CDR3 length: 12 residues. V lost 5 bases, J lost 3 bases, and 8 bases lay in between. CDR3 sequence: CASSKDSYEQYF. The CDR3, as DNA: TGTGCCAGCAGCAAAGACAGCTACGAGCAGTACTTC.

The V and J genes are TRBV7-9 and TRBJ2-7, with 9 bases fitting TRBD2. In germline, CDR1 is SEHNR, CDR2 FQNEAQ (reference sequence). The length of the CDR3 is 12 residues. The CDR3 region is CVTGLAGNEQYF. The DNA for the CDR3 is TGTGTCACCGGGCTAGCGGGGAACGAGCAGTACTTC.

Ten or more counts support this clonotype. The V and J genes are TRBV20-1 and TRBJ2-4; perhaps TRBD2 as D (7 bases). Trimming left V 6 bases short and J 6 bases short, with 18 bases between. CDR1 is DFQATT, CDR2 SNEGSKA, per germline (reference sequence). This CDR3 has 14 amino acids. The chain's CDR3 is CSASGHREGNIQYF. The CDR3 bases are TGCAGTGCAAGCGGACACAGGGAGGGAAACATTCAGTACTTC.

The table lists this clonotype with a count of one. Germline and junction disagree at one end, which may indicate a read error. Written as DNA, the CDR3 is TGTGCCACCAGCAGAGAAGGGGGGGGCAAACAGCCCCAGCATTTT. This gives the protein CATSREGGGKQPQHF. The chain couples TRBV15 to TRBJ1-5; possible D gene TRBD1, 6 bases. The germline CDR1 and CDR2 sequences are LNHNV and YYDKDF (reference sequence). The CDR3 contains 15 residues. The variable domain in full, with the rest retrieved from reference TRBV15 and TRBJ1-5, is DAMVIQNPRYQVTQFGKPVTLSCSQTLNHNVMYWYQQKSSQAPKLLFHYYDKDFNNEADTPDNFQSRRPNTSFCFLDIRSPGLGDTAMYLCATSREGGGKQPQHFGDGTRLSIL.

The CDR3 reads CSARLAGGSYEQYF. The CDR3 bases are TGCAGTGCTAGGCTAGCGGGAGGGTCCTACGAGCAGTACTTC. The chain joins TRBV20-1 to TRBJ2-7; 12 positions agree with TRBD2. With 3 bases clipped from V and 1 base from J, the junction kept 1 base outside the gene matches. CDR1 DFQATT and CDR2 SNEGSKA come from the germline V gene (reference sequence). The CDR3 has 14 residues.

The chain couples TRBV19 to TRBJ2-7; D unclear. With 3 bases removed from V and 6 bases from J, the gap between germline ends came to 9 bases. This CDR3 has 12 amino acids. The germline CDR1 and CDR2 sequences are LNHDA and SQIVND (reference sequence). CDR3 nucleotide sequence: TGTGCCAGTAGTATTGTGCCCGGCGAGCAGTACTTC. Protein product: CASSIVPGEQYF. The entire variable domain, with the rest obtained from reference TRBV19 and TRBJ2-7, is as follows: DGGITQSPKYLFRKEGQNVTLSCEQNLNHDAMYWYRQDPGQGLRLIYYSQIVNDFQKGDIAEGYSVSREKKESFPLTVTSAQKNPTAFYLCASSIVPGEQYFGPGTRLTVT.

The chain uses TRBV19 and TRBJ2-7; D uncertain. CDR1 LNHDA and CDR2 SQIVND come from the germline V gene (reference sequence). This CDR3 region has 14 residues. Trimming cost V 0 bases and J 5 bases, with 11 bases left between them. The CDR3 coding sequence is TGTGCCAGTAGTATAGATCGTAGAAGTGACGAGCAGTACTTC. Translated, it gives CASSIDRRSDEQYF.

This clonotype was recorded many times. The V and J genes are TRBV20-1 and TRBJ2-7, with TRBD1 matching 10 bases. After removal of 4 bases from V and 2 bases from J, the junction contained 8 bases not matched to a gene. The CDR3 is made up of 15 amino acids. CDR1 DFQATT and CDR2 SNEGSKA come from the germline V gene (reference sequence). The CDR3 here is CSATNRDRGPYEQYF. The CDR3 DNA follows: TGCAGTGCTACCAACCGGGACAGGGGACCCTACGAGCAGTACTTC.

The genes are TRBV7-9 and TRBJ2-3, with 7 bases matching TRBD1. The germline V gene encodes CDR1 SEHNR and CDR2 FQNEAQ (reference sequence). The CDR3 consists of 13 residues. Trimming took 5 bases from V and 10 from J; bases not matched to a gene: 9. The CDR3 loop is CASSGQARFAQYF. CDR3 DNA: TGTGCCAGCAGCGGACAGGCCCGTTTTGCGCAGTATTTT.

Comment on this clonotype: This may stem from a read error, because a much larger clone lies one nucleotide away. The rearrangement uses TRBV12-3 or TRBV12-4 and TRBJ1-1; TRBD1 agrees at 9 bases. V lost 2 bases to trimming and J lost 1 base; unmatched junction nucleotides: 8. The CDR3 spans 17 residues. CDR3 DNA: TGTGCCAGCAGTTTATTCACAGGGGGCCCGCAGAACACTGAAGCTTTCTTT. This sequence encodes CASSLFTGGPQNTEAFF.

This clonotype has just a few counts. The chain carries TRBV10-1 and TRBJ1-2; a weak D match, TRBD1 (5 bases). Deletions cut 4 bases from V and 5 bases from J, with 11 bases between. There are 13 residues in the CDR3. Germline V gene data show CDR1 as WNHNN and CDR2 as SYGVQD (reference sequence). CDR3: CASSVGRGYGYTF. The CDR3 nucleotides read TGCGCCAGCAGTGTAGGGAGGGGTTATGGCTACACCTTC.

This clonotype has just a few counts. This chain uses TRBV19 with TRBJ2-6; perhaps TRBD2 as D (6 bases). The CDR3 extends over 14 amino acids. CDR1 and CDR2 from the germline V gene are LNHDA and SQIVND (reference sequence). V shed 4 bases and J shed 2 bases, with 6 bases lying between them. Here the CDR3 reads CASSRGAGANVLTF. DNA for the CDR3: TGTGCCAGTAGTAGGGGGGCTGGGGCCAACGTCCTGACTTTC.

V gene TRBV15 combines with J gene TRBJ2-7; 7 bases fit TRBD1. The CDR3 has 14 residues. The trim removed 4 bases at V and 5 bases at J, leaving 8 bases unmatched. CDR1 and CDR2 from the germline V gene are LNHNV and YYDKDF (reference sequence). CDR3 coding DNA: TGTGCCACCAGCAACTACAGGGGCGCCCACGAGCAGTACTTC. Translation: CATSNYRGAHEQYF.

The CDR3 DNA is TGTGCCAGCAGCCTCCTCCCAGGGGGCGGCGGCTACACCTTC. Residues: CASSLLPGGGGYTF. The gene calls are TRBV7-3 and TRBJ1-2; 8 nucleotides agree with TRBD1. Losses at the gene ends were 5 bases for V and 8 bases for J; bases not matched to a gene: 10. The CDR3 extends over 14 amino acids. Germline V CDR1 and CDR2: SGHTA, FQGTGA.

This clonotype showed up many times. This CDR3 reads CASSPLGKGASSPLHF. The CDR3 bases are TGTGCCAGCAGCCCCCTGGGGAAGGGGGCCAGCTCACCCCTCCACTTT. The gene calls are TRBV7-8 and TRBJ1-6, with TRBD1 matching 7 bases. Germline V CDR1 and CDR2: SGHVS, FQNEAQ. The CDR3 spans 16 residues. J lost 10 bases, V lost 5 bases, and 14 bases had no gene match. Looking up the rest from reference TRBV7-8 and TRBJ1-6 gives the full variable domain: GAGVSQSPRYKVAKRGQDVALRCDPISGHVSLFWYQQALGQGPEFLTYFQNEAQLDKSGLPSDRFFAERPEGSVSTLKIQRTQQEDSAVYLCASSPLGKGASSPLHFGNGTRLTVT.

The genes are TRBV19 and TRBJ2-3; 7 nucleotides agree with TRBD2. CDR3 length: 12 residues. The germline gives CDR1 LNHDA, CDR2 SQIVND (reference sequence). V lost 8 bases and J lost 6; bases outside the gene matches: 5. The CDR3 loop is CASGMGGDTQYF. The DNA of the CDR3 is TGTGCCAGTGGGATGGGGGGGGATACGCAGTATTTT. The full variable domain, its missing parts supplied by reference TRBV19 and TRBJ2-3, is DGGITQSPKYLFRKEGQNVTLSCEQNLNHDAMYWYRQDPGQGLRLIYYSQIVNDFQKGDIAEGYSVSREKKESFPLTVTSAQKNPTAFYLCASGMGGDTQYFGPGTRLTVL.

The chain employs TRBV4-1 and TRBJ2-3; 10 nucleotides agree with TRBD2. The J call may be incorrect, as the DNA end agrees better with TRBJ2-2. The CDR3 extends over 16 amino acids. CDR1 is MGHRA and CDR2 is YSYEKL in the germline V gene. The DNA for the CDR3 is TGCGCCAGCAGCCAGGAACTAGCGGGGCGAGGCGGGGAGCTGTTTTTT. Translating gives CASSQELAGRGGELFF.

The chain uses TRBV7-6 and TRBJ1-6; a weak D match, TRBD1 (5 bases). From germline, CDR1 is SGHVS and CDR2 FNYEAQ. The CDR3 consists of 17 residues. Trimming stripped 5 bases from V and 7 bases from J, with 21 bases between. The chain's CDR3 is CASSPPADGRVNSPLHF. For the CDR3, the DNA is TGTGCCAGCAGCCCCCCAGCGGATGGCAGGGTGAATTCACCCCTCCACTTT.

This rearrangement joins TRBV5-1 to TRBJ2-2, with 10 bases that match TRBD2. The CDR3 covers 16 residues. The trim removed 1 base at V and 0 bases at J, leaving 0 bases unmatched. The germline V gene has CDR1 SGHRS and CDR2 YFSETQ. The CDR3 region has the DNA TGCGCCAGCAGCTTGACTAGCGGGACGAACACCGGGGAGCTGTTTTTT. It codes for CASSLTSGTNTGELFF.